Listed here is a single TCR beta chain. This specimen belongs to a study of blood T cell repertoires in COVID-19. Study at large: Acute and convalescent COVID-19 samples came from the United States, Italy and Spain. The analysed material was cDNA or gDNA that came from T cells, B-cell-depleted T cells, or PBMCs.

This table comes from immunoSEQ multiplex PCR, and its TCRdb copy is limited to in-frame clones, with some not included. The top ten hold roughly 3.5% of the sample, which has under 150,000 clones, around 79% seen once. Trimming took 4 bases from V and 1 from J; bases not matched to a gene: 4. CDR3 length: 15 residues. Germline loops: CDR1 SGHRS, CDR2 YFSETQ. Sequencing used peripheral blood. This rearrangement joins TRBV5-1 to TRBJ2-3; 9 bases agree with TRBD1. The TCR was taken from a man aged 55 to 70 with acute or convalescent COVID-19. The CDR3 is CASSPTGGGTDTQYF. The CDR3 region has the DNA TGCGCCAGCAGCCCGACAGGGGGAGGCACAGATACGCAGTATTTT. Variable domain in full (rest from reference TRBV5-1 and TRBJ2-3): KAGVTQTPRYLIKTRGQQVTLSCSPISGHRSVSWYQQTPGQGLQFLFEYFSETQRNKGNFPGRFSGRQFSNSRSEMNVSTLELGDSALYLCASSPTGGGTDTQYFGPGTRLTVL.